The 32 T cell receptor beta chains below were found in one sample sequenced in a study of cytomegalovirus exposure and HLA in healthy donors. Both 60 Vbeta primers and 13 Jbeta primers went into the PCR. Measured with immunoSEQ multiplex PCR; TCRdb has only the in-frame clones, and not every one. The table shows roughly 160,000 clones, with 65% to 85% occurring only once. Sequences were obtained from PBMCs. The receptors stem from a boy younger than 10 in good health and CMV-seronegative.

The chain joins TRBV11-3 to TRBJ2-1, with a tentative D call TRBD1 (6 bases). Germline CDR1 reads SGHNT; CDR2 reads YENEEA. The CDR3 is made up of 15 amino acids. V lost 1 base, J lost 4 bases, and 11 bases lay in between. For the CDR3, the DNA is TGTGCCAGCAGCTTAGGGACAGACAGGTACAATGAGCAGTTCTTC. Protein sequence: CASSLGTDRYNEQFF. Combining the CDR3 with reference TRBV11-3 and TRBJ2-1 gives the whole variable domain EAGVVQSPRYKIIEKKQPVAFWCNPISGHNTLYWYLQNLGQGPELLIRYENEEAVDDSQLPKDRFSAERLKGVDSTLKIQPAELGDSAVYLCASSLGTDRYNEQFFGPGTRLTVL.

The J gene is TRBJ2-5, the V gene TRBV7-2; 12 bases line up with TRBD2. J lost 5 bases, V lost 6 bases, and 4 bases had no gene match. Germline CDR1 and CDR2: SGHTA and FQGNSA. The CDR3 runs to 14 residues. The CDR3 region is CASSPGTSGETQYF. The CDR3 nucleotides are TGTGCCAGCAGTCCCGGGACTAGCGGGGAGACCCAGTACTTC.

The chain combines TRBV2 with TRBJ1-4; 8 nucleotides align to TRBD1. The CDR3 contains 14 residues. Germline CDR1 reads SNHLY; CDR2 reads FYNNEI. With 5 bases clipped from V and 9 bases from J, the junction kept 8 bases outside the gene matches. CDR3 amino acids: CASSLDRVNKKLFF. The CDR3 DNA reads as TGTGCCAGCAGTTTGGACAGGGTGAATAAAAAACTGTTTTTT.

With respect to this clone: At the DNA level, this CDR3 is encoded by other sequences in the same sample as well. The chain links TRBV19 to TRBJ1-1; no firm D call. V gave up 6 bases and J gave up 4 bases, with 12 bases separating them. CDR3 length: 13 residues. Germline V gene lookup returns CDR1 LNHDA and CDR2 SQIVND (reference sequence). The CDR3 DNA is TGTGCCAGTAGCCACTTAAGAGGCACTGAAGCTTTCTTT. Encoded protein: CASSHLRGTEAFF.

The CDR3 DNA follows: TGCGCCAGCAGGGTGGGCAGGGGCTATGGCTACACCTTC. Its protein is CASRVGRGYGYTF. This rearrangement joins TRBV5-1 to TRBJ1-2; D might be TRBD1 (6 bases). The CDR3 has 13 amino acids. CDR1 SGHRS and CDR2 YFSETQ come from the germline V gene. Between the trimmed V and J ends, which lost 5 bases and 4 bases, there was a span of 12 bases.

V gene TRBV6-5 combines with J gene TRBJ1-2, with 8 bases matching TRBD1. The CDR3 extends over 13 amino acids. Germline V CDR1 and CDR2: MNHEY, SVGAGI. The J segment lost 3 bases and the V segment lost 6 bases, leaving 3 bases of the junction unmatched. The CDR3 here is CASRMGQDYGYTF. The CDR3 DNA is TGTGCCAGCAGGATGGGACAGGACTATGGCTACACCTTC.

This chain connects TRBV7-9 to TRBJ2-7; TRBD2 aligns across 9 bases. The germline CDR1 and CDR2 sequences are SEHNR and FQNEAQ (reference sequence). The V gene end was trimmed by 5 bases and the J gene end by 2 bases; junction bases not matched to a gene: 7. There are 15 residues in the CDR3. The CDR3 protein is CASSRFSGSAYEQYF. The CDR3 DNA is TGTGCCAGCAGCCGATTTAGCGGGAGCGCCTACGAGCAGTACTTC.

This rearrangement joins TRBV4-3 to TRBJ2-5, with unresolved D. Germline V lookup: CDR1 LGHNA, CDR2 YSLEER. V lost 1 base and J lost 4, with 7 bases in between. This CDR3 is built from 13 residues. The CDR3 here is CASSQGPRETQYF. Written as DNA, the CDR3 is TGCGCCAGCAGCCAAGGGCCTCGAGAGACCCAGTACTTC.

The chain is built from TRBV11-2 and TRBJ1-6; TRBD1 is a possible D gene (6 bases). Germline V lookup: CDR1 SGHAT, CDR2 FQNNGV. Trimming took 7 bases from V and 13 from J, leaving 14 bases between them. The CDR3 loop spans 12 amino acids. CDR3 in amino acids: CASTPGRGPLHF. The CDR3, as DNA: TGTGCCAGCACCCCCGGGAGGGGGCCCCTCCACTTT. Variable domain in full (rest from reference TRBV11-2 and TRBJ1-6): EAGVAQSPRYKIIEKRQSVAFWCNPISGHATLYWYQQILGQGPKLLIQFQNNGVVDDSQLPKDRFSAERLKGVDSTLKIQPAKLEDSAVYLCASTPGRGPLHFGNGTRLTVT.

J is TRBJ2-1 and V is TRBV12-2; the DNA was not compared with TRBD2, the D call given in the table. TRBV12-2 is an annotated pseudogene. CDR3 length: 19 amino acids. The CDR3 loop reads CASRLGFFCGREDYNEQFF. CDR3 coding DNA: TGTGCAAGTCGCCTGGGATTTTTTTGTGGGCGGGAGGACTACAATGAGCAGTTCTTC.

The J gene is TRBJ2-7, the V gene TRBV27, with TRBD2 as a possible D gene (6 bases). CDR1 MNHEY and CDR2 SMNVEV come from the germline V gene (reference sequence). V was shortened by 6 bases and J by 7 bases, with 22 bases between the two germline ends. The CDR3 spans 15 residues. The CDR3 nucleotides are TGTGCCAGCAGCCGGCGGGGTAAAGCCTCGAGGGAGCAGTACTTC. It encodes CASSRRGKASREQYF.

The chain employs TRBV4-1 and TRBJ1-3; D gene unclear. The V end was cut by 1 base, the J end by 4 bases, with 11 bases between. The CDR3 length is 15 residues. CDR1 is MGHRA and CDR2 is YSYEKL in the germline V gene. The CDR3 region has the DNA TGCGCCAGCAGCCAAGCCCAGGCATGGGGAAACACCATATATTTT. It translates to CASSQAQAWGNTIYF.

The J gene is TRBJ2-3, the V gene TRBV5-6; D gene ambiguous. V was trimmed by 1 base and J by 2 bases, leaving 11 bases between them. Looked up from germline, CDR1 is SGHDT and CDR2 is YYEEEE. The length of the CDR3 is 15 residues. DNA of the CDR3: TGTGCCAGCAGCTTGAAGACCCTAGTCACAGATACGCAGTATTTT. This gives the protein CASSLKTLVTDTQYF.

The rearrangement uses TRBV2 and TRBJ1-1; D possibly corresponds to TRBD1 (5 bases). Trimming shortened V by 3 bases and J by 5 bases, and 13 bases separated the two germline ends. The CDR3 consists of 14 residues. The V gene's germline CDR1 is SNHLY and CDR2 FYNNEI. The CDR3: CASSESREETEAFF. The CDR3 DNA is TGTGCCAGCAGTGAGTCCAGGGAGGAAACTGAAGCTTTCTTT.

The chain carries TRBV11-2 and TRBJ2-7; 9 nucleotides line up with TRBD2. CDR1 is SGHAT and CDR2 is FQNNGV in the germline V gene. The V gene end was trimmed by 1 base and the J gene end by 6 bases; junction bases not matched to a gene: 10. CDR3 length equals 16 residues. Here the CDR3 DNA reads TGTGCCAGCAGCTTAGTTGCGGGAGGGGGCCCGGGCGAGCAGTACTTC. Translating gives CASSLVAGGGPGEQYF.

The chain has TRBV9 and TRBJ2-7; 9 positions agree with TRBD2. V lost 0 bases to trimming and J lost 4 bases; unmatched junction nucleotides: 5. Germline-derived CDR1 and CDR2 are SGDLS and YYNGEE. This CDR3 has 15 residues. The CDR3 DNA follows: TGTGCCAGCAGCGTAGATGGTGCGGGAGGGTACGAGCAGTACTTC. This encodes CASSVDGAGGYEQYF.

V usage is TRBV29-1 and J usage is TRBJ1-4; maybe TRBD1 (5 bases). This CDR3 is 13 amino acids long. Per the germline V gene, CDR1 is SQVTM and CDR2 is ANQGSEA. Trimming stripped 6 bases from V and 7 bases from J, with 15 bases between. CDR3 in DNA: TGCAGCGTCCTGACAGATACTTCTGAAAAACTGTTTTTT. Protein product: CSVLTDTSEKLFF.

This chain uses TRBV21-1 with TRBJ1-2; the DNA was not used to check the table's D call, TRBD1. TRBV21-1 is a pseudogene. The CDR3 is 16 residues long. CDR3 sequence: CASSKAMKGWGYGYTF. CDR3 sequence (DNA): TGTGCCAGCAGCAAAGCGATGAAGGGGTGGGGCTATGGCTACACCTTC.

The chain recombines TRBV5-6 with TRBJ2-1, with 7 bases matching TRBD1. Trimming removed 2 bases from V and 6 bases from J; junction bases left unmatched: 11. The V gene's germline CDR1 is SGHDT and CDR2 YYEEEE. The CDR3 contains 16 residues. The CDR3 sequence is CASSFATGQARNEQFF. The CDR3 DNA reads as TGTGCCAGCAGCTTTGCGACCGGACAGGCCCGCAATGAGCAGTTCTTC.

The chain uses TRBV6-1 and TRBJ2-7; possibly TRBD2 for D (5 bases). Germline values: CDR1 MNHNS, CDR2 SASEGT. The V end lost 8 bases, the J end lost 2 bases, and 13 bases lay between the germline ends. This CDR3 is 13 amino acids long. CDR3 amino acids: CASGRAGTYEQYV. The CDR3 bases are TGTGCCAGCGGGCGGGCAGGTACCTACGAGCAGTACGTC.

V usage is TRBV2 and J usage is TRBJ2-7, with 9 bases that match TRBD1. The CDR3 has 17 amino acids. CDR1 and CDR2 (germline): SNHLY, FYNNEI. The V gene end was trimmed by 8 bases and the J gene end by 0 bases; junction bases not matched to a gene: 14. The CDR3 DNA sequence: TGTGCCAGCCACGTAGGGGGACAGGGTCTGAGCTCCTACGAGCAGTACGTC. It translates to CASHVGGQGLSSYEQYV.

This rearrangement joins TRBV10-3 to TRBJ2-3; 9 nucleotides line up with TRBD1. Unmatched junction bases numbered 4, after V lost 3 bases and J lost 3 bases. In germline, CDR1 is ENHRY, CDR2 SYGVKD. The CDR3 runs 15 residues. This CDR3 is CAISDMGQGTDTQYF. The CDR3 DNA is TGTGCCATCAGTGACATGGGACAGGGTACAGATACGCAGTATTTT.

This clone was observed once. V usage is TRBV4-2 and J usage is TRBJ2-7; weak D call: TRBD2 (6 bases). The CDR3 is 15 residues long. Germline loops: CDR1 LGHNA, CDR2 YNFKEQ. Trimming removed 0 bases from V and 0 bases from J, with 9 bases in between. CDR3 protein: CASSQEGGNSYEQYF. DNA for the CDR3: TGTGCCAGCAGCCAAGAGGGGGGAAACTCCTACGAGCAGTACTTC.

This clone came up once. The chain employs TRBV6-5 and TRBJ1-1, with D possibly being TRBD1 (5 bases). Trimming pared 5 bases from V and 1 base from J, leaving 11 bases between. This CDR3 comprises 14 residues. Germline V lookup: CDR1 MNHEY, CDR2 SVGAGI. The CDR3 loop reads CASSDQDRNTEAFF. CDR3 DNA: TGTGCCAGCAGTGATCAAGACAGGAACACTGAAGCTTTCTTT.

The V call is TRBV5-6, the J call TRBJ1-4; D ambiguous. With 2 bases removed from V and 0 bases from J, the gap between germline ends came to 8 bases. Germline assignment: CDR1 SGHDT and CDR2 YYEEEE. CDR3 length equals 15 residues. CDR3 coding DNA: TGTGCCAGCAGCTTCAGAACATCAACTAATGAAAAACTGTTTTTT. It codes for CASSFRTSTNEKLFF.

This clone was counted a few times. The genes are TRBV30 and TRBJ1-4; 8 positions match TRBD1. Germline V gene lookup returns CDR1 GTSNPN and CDR2 SVGIG (reference sequence). J lost 8 bases, V lost 4 bases, and 3 bases had no gene match. This CDR3 has 12 amino acids. The CDR3 spells CAWNTGGEKLFF. The CDR3 nucleotides read TGTGCCTGGAATACAGGGGGGGAAAAACTGTTTTTT.

The CDR3: CASSLGGLANYGYTF. CDR3 DNA sequence: TGTGCCAGCAGTCTGGGCGGGTTGGCTAACTATGGCTACACCTTC. The chain joins TRBV27 to TRBJ1-2; D is ambiguous. There are 15 residues in the CDR3. The germline gives CDR1 MNHEY, CDR2 SMNVEV (reference sequence). Trimming left V 5 bases short and J 0 bases short, with 13 bases between.

The chain joins TRBV6-1 to TRBJ1-1, with D maybe TRBD1 (5 bases). This CDR3 is 13 amino acids long. The ends were cut back, 6 bases at V and 1 base at J, with 9 bases in the middle. Looked up from germline, CDR1 is MNHNS and CDR2 is SASEGT. The CDR3 region is CASRDRANTEAFF. The CDR3 nucleotides are TGTGCCAGCAGAGACAGAGCGAACACTGAAGCTTTCTTT.

This clone showed up just a few times. The chain uses TRBV30 and TRBJ1-1; a weak D match, TRBD1 (5 bases). This CDR3 comprises 12 residues. V was clipped by 4 bases and J by 5 bases, with 11 bases between them. Germline V lookup: CDR1 GTSNPN, CDR2 SVGIG (reference sequence). CDR3 sequence: CAWISGGTEAFF. In DNA, the CDR3 is TGTGCCTGGATTTCGGGGGGTACTGAAGCTTTCTTT.

On this clone: A read error is likely, as this CDR3 ends without the conserved phenylalanine or tryptophan. The chain recombines TRBV6-5 with TRBJ1-1; possibly TRBD1 for D (5 bases). Germline loops: CDR1 MNHEY, CDR2 SVGAGI. CDR3 length: 13 amino acids. Trimming removed 5 bases at V and 1 base at J, with 8 bases between. The CDR3 DNA sequence: TGTGCCAGCAGTAGACAGACGAACACTGAAGCTTTCCTT. This gives the protein CASSRQTNTEAFL.

The V and J genes are TRBV29-1 and TRBJ2-7; 8 bases map to TRBD2. This CDR3 comprises 16 residues. V was pared by 4 bases and J by 2 bases, with 13 bases of the junction left unmatched. CDR1 is SQVTM, CDR2 ANQGSEA, per germline. CDR3 in amino acids: CSVGPPGGVSTYEQYF. CDR3 DNA: TGCAGCGTTGGCCCCCCCGGGGGGGTATCAACCTACGAGCAGTACTTC.

V and J are TRBV10-3 and TRBJ2-3; weak D call: TRBD2 (5 bases). Trimming took off 6 bases at V and 9 bases at J, with 10 bases between the two ends. Looked up from germline, CDR1 is ENHRY and CDR2 is SYGVKD. This CDR3 has 11 residues. The CDR3, as DNA: TGTGCCATCAGAGCGGACTTAACGCAGTATTTT. Its translation is CAIRADLTQYF.